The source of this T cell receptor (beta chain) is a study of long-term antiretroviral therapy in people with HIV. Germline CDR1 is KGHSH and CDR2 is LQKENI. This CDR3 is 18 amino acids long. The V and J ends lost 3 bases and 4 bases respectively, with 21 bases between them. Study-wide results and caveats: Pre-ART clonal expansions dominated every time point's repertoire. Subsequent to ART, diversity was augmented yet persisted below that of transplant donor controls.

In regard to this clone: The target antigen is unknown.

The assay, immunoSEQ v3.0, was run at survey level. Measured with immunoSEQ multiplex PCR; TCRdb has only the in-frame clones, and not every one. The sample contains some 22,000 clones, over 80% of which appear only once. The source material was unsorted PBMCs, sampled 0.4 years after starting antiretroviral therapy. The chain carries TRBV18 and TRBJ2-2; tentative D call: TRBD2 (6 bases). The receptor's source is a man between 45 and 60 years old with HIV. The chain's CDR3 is CASSPSLTPMGGTGELFF. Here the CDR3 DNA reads TGTGCCAGCTCACCGTCCTTGACTCCCATGGGAGGCACCGGGGAGCTGTTTTTT. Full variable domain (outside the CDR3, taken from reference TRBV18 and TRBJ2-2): NAGVMQNPRHLVRRRGQEARLRCSPMKGHSHVYWYRQLPEEGLKFMVYLQKENIIDESGMPKERFSAEFPKEGPSILRIQQVVRGDSAAYFCASSPSLTPMGGTGELFFGEGSRLTVL.